Sequencing of this T cell receptor (beta chain) was carried out in a study of T-cell memory formation after mild COVID-19. This clonotype was seen only a few times. This CDR3 contains 14 residues. The V and J ends lost 4 bases and 1 base respectively, with 11 bases between them. The germline V gene encodes CDR1 SGHRS and CDR2 YFSETQ. TCRdb ran MiXCR on the 5' RACE reads and lists one entry per CDR3 protein. Here the sample spans hundreds of thousands of distinct CDR3 sequences, 15% to 20% being singletons. The rearrangement uses TRBV5-1 and TRBJ1-1; D remains ambiguous. The sequenced material came from PBMCs or a T cell subset sorted from them (not recorded which). The receptor was isolated from an adult woman who had mild COVID-19 (a few samples of this study predate the infection). Cell type and time point are not known. CDR3 sequence reads: CASSPMTGNTEAFF. The CDR3 nucleotides read TGCGCCAGCAGCCCGATGACGGGGAACACTGAAGCTTTCTTT.